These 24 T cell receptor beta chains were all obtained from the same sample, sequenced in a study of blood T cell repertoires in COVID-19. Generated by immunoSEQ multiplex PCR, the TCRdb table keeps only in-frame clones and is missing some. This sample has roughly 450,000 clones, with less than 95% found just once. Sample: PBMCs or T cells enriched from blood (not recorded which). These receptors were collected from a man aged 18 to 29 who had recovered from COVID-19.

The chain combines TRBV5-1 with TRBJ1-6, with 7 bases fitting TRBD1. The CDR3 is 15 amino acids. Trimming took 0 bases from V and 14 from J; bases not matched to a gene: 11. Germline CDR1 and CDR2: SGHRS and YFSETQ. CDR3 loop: CASSLGDRAPGTLHF. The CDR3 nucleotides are TGCGCCAGCAGCTTGGGCGACAGGGCCCCTGGGACCCTCCACTTT.

CDR3 sequence (DNA): TGTGCCAGCAGCTTTTGGCTCAGGGGGGATAGCAATCAGCCCCAGCATTTT. This encodes CASSFWLRGDSNQPQHF. The chain joins TRBV5-5 to TRBJ1-5; 7 bases align to TRBD1. CDR1 SGHKS and CDR2 YYEKEE come from the germline V gene (reference sequence). The CDR3 totals 17 residues. V shed 2 bases, J shed 0 bases, and the junction held 8 bases outside the gene matches.

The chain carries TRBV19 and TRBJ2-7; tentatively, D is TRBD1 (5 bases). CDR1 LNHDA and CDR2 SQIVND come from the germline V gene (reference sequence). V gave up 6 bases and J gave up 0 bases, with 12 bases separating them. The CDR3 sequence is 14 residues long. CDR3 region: CASSPRVSSYEQYF. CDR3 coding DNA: TGTGCCAGTAGCCCCAGGGTTAGCTCCTACGAGCAGTACTTC.

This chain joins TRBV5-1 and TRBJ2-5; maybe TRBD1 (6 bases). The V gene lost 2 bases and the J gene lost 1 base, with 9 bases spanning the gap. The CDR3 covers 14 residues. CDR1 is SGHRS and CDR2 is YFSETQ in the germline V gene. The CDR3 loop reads CASSLGGVQETQYF. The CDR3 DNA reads TGCGCCAGCAGCTTAGGGGGAGTCCAAGAGACCCAGTACTTC. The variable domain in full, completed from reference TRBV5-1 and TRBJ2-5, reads KAGVTQTPRYLIKTRGQQVTLSCSPISGHRSVSWYQQTPGQGLQFLFEYFSETQRNKGNFPGRFSGRQFSNSRSEMNVSTLELGDSALYLCASSLGGVQETQYFGPGTRLLVL.

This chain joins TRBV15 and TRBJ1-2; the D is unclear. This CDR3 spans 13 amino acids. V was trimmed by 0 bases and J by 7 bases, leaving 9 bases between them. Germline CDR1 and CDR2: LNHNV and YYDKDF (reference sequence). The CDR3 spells CATSRDRGSGYTF. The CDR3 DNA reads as TGTGCCACCAGCAGAGACCGGGGATCTGGCTACACCTTC.

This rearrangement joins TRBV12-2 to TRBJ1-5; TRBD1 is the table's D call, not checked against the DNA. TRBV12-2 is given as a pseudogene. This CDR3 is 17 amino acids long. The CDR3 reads CASRLALHRGSNQPQHF. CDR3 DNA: TGTGCAAGTCGCTTAGCGTTACACAGGGGAAGCAATCAGCCCCAGCATTTT.

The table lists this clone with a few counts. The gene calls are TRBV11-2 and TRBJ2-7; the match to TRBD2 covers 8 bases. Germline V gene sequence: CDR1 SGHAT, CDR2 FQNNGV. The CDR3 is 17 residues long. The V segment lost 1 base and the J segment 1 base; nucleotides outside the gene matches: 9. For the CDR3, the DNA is TGTGCCAGCAGCTTAGGGTACAGCGGGAGCGTTTCCTACGAGCAGTACTTC. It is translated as CASSLGYSGSVSYEQYF. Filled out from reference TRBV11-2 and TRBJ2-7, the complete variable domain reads EAGVAQSPRYKIIEKRQSVAFWCNPISGHATLYWYQQILGQGPKLLIQFQNNGVVDDSQLPKDRFSAERLKGVDSTLKIQPAKLEDSAVYLCASSLGYSGSVSYEQYFGPGTRLTVT.

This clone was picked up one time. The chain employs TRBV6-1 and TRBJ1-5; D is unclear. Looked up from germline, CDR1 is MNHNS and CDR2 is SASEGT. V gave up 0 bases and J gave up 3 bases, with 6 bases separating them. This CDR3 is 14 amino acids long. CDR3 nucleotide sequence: TGTGCCAGCAGTGAAGCGGCGGACAATCAGCCCCAGCATTTT. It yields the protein CASSEAADNQPQHF.

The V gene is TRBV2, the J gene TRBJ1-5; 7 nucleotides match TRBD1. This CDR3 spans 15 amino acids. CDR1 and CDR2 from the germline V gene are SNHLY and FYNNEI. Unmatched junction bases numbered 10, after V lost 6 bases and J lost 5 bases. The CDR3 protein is CASRIGQVGYQPQHF. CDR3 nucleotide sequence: TGTGCCAGCAGAATAGGACAGGTGGGGTATCAGCCCCAGCATTTT.

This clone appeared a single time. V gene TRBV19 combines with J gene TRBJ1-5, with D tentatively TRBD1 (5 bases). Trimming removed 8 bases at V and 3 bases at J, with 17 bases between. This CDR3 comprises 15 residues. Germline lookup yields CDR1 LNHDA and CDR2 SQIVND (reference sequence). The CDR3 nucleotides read TGTGCCAGTGCCCCAGAAACAGGAATCAATCAGCCCCAGCATTTT. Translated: CASAPETGINQPQHF.

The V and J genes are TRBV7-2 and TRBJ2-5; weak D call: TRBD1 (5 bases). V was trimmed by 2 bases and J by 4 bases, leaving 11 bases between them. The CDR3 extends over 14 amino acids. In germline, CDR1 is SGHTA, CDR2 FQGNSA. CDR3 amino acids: CASSLWQGSETQYF. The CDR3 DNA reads TGTGCCAGCAGCTTATGGCAGGGCTCAGAGACCCAGTACTTC. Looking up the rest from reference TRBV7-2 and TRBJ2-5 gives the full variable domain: GAGVSQSPSNKVTEKGKDVELRCDPISGHTALYWYRQSLGQGLEFLIYFQGNSAPDKSGLPSDRFSAERTGGSVSTLTIQRTQQEDSAVYLCASSLWQGSETQYFGPGTRLLVL.

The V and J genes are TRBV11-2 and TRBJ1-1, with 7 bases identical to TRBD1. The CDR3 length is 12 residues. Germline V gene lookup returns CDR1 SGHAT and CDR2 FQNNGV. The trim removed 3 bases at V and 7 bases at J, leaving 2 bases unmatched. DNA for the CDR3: TGTGCCAGCAGCTTCGGGACAGTTGAAGCTTTCTTT. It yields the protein CASSFGTVEAFF. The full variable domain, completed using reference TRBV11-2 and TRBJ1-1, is EAGVAQSPRYKIIEKRQSVAFWCNPISGHATLYWYQQILGQGPKLLIQFQNNGVVDDSQLPKDRFSAERLKGVDSTLKIQPAKLEDSAVYLCASSFGTVEAFFGQGTRLTVV.

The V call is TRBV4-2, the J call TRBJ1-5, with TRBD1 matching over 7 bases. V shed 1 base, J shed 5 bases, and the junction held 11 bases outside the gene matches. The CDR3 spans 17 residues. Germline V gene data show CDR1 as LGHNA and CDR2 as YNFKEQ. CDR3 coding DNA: TGTGCCAGCAGCCAAGGACAGGGACTTTCGCGCGATCAGCCCCAGCATTTT. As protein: CASSQGQGLSRDQPQHF.

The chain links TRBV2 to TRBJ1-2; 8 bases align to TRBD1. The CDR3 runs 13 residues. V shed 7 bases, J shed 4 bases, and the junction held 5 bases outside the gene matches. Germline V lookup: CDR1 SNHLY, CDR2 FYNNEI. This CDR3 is CASTGQGAYGYTF. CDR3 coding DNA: TGTGCCAGCACCGGACAGGGTGCCTATGGCTACACCTTC.

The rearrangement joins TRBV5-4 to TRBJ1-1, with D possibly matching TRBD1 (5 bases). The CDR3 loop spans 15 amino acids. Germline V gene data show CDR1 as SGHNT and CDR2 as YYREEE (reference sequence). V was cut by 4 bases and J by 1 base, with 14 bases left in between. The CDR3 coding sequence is TGTGCCAGCAGCGCGTCAAGGGGAACGAACACTGAAGCTTTCTTT. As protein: CASSASRGTNTEAFF.

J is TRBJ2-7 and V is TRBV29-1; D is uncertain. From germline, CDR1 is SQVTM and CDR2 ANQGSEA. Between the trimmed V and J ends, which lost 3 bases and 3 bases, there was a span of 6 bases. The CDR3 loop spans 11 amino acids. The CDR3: CSVEARYEQYF. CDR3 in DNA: TGCAGCGTTGAGGCCCGCTACGAGCAGTACTTC.

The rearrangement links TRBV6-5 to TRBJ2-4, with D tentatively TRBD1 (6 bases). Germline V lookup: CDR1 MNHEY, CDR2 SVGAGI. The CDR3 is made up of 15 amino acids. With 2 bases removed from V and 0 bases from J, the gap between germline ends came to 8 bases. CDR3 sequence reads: CASSYAQGAKNIQYF. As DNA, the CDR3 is TGTGCCAGCAGTTACGCACAGGGAGCCAAAAACATTCAGTACTTC.

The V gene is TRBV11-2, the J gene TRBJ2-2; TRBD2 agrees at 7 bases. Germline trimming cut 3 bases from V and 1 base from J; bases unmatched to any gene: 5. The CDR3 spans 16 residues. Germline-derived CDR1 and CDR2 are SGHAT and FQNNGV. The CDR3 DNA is TGTGCCAGCAGCTTCCGCGGGAGTCGGAACACCGGGGAGCTGTTTTTT. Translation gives CASSFRGSRNTGELFF.

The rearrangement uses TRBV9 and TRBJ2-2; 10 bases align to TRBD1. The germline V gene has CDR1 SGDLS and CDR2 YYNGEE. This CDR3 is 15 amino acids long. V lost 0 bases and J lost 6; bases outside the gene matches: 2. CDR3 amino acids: CASSVEGQGPGELFF. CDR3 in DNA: TGTGCCAGCAGCGTAGAGGGACAGGGGCCCGGGGAGCTGTTTTTT. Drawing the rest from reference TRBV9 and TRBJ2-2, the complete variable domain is DSGVTQTPKHLITATGQRVTLRCSPRSGDLSVYWYQQSLDQGLQFLIQYYNGEERAKGNILERFSAQQFPDLHSELNLSSLELGDSALYFCASSVEGQGPGELFFGEGSRLTVL.

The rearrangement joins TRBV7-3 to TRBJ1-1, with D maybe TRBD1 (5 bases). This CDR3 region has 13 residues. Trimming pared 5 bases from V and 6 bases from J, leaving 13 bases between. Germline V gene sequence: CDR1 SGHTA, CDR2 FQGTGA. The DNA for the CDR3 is TGTGCCAGCAGCCGGGAGGGGTGGGCTGAAGCTTTCTTT. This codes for CASSREGWAEAFF.

In nucleotides, the CDR3 is TGTGCCAGTAGTTCCGTGGACAGGCCCGGCTACACCTTC. Translated, it gives CASSSVDRPGYTF. V gene TRBV19 combines with J gene TRBJ1-2; 7 bases fit TRBD1. The CDR3 consists of 13 residues. Germline V CDR1 and CDR2: LNHDA, SQIVND (reference sequence). Trimming removed 5 bases from V and 8 bases from J; junction bases left unmatched: 8.

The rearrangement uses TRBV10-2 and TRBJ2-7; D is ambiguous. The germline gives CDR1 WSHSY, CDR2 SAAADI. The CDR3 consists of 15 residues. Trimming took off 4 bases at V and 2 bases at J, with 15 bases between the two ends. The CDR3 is CASSGQTLRAYEQYF. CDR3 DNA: TGCGCCAGCAGTGGGCAGACACTCAGAGCCTACGAGCAGTACTTC.

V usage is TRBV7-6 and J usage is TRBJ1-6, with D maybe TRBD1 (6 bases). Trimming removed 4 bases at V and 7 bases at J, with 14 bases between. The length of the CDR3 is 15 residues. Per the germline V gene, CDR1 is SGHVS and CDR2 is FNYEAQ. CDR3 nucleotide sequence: TGTGCCAGCAGCTCGGAACAGGGTCGGAATTCACCCCTCCACTTT. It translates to CASSSEQGRNSPLHF.

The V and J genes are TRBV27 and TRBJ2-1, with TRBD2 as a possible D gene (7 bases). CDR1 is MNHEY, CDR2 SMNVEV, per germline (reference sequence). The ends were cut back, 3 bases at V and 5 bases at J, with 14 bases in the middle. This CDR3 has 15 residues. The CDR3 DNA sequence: TGTGCCAGCAGTTTCGAAAAGGGGGGGCACAATGAGCAGTTCTTC. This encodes CASSFEKGGHNEQFF.